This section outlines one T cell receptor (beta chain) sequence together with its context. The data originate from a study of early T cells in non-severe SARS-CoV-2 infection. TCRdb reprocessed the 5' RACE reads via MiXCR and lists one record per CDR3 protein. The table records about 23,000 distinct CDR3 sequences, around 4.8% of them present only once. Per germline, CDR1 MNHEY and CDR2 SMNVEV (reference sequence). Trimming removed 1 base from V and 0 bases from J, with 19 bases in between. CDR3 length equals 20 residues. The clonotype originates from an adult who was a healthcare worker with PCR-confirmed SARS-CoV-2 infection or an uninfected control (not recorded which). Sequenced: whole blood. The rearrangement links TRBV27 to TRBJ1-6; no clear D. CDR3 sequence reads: CASSLYGRAFGSSYNSPLHF. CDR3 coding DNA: TGTGCCAGCAGTTTATACGGCAGAGCCTTCGGGAGCTCCTATAATTCACCCCTCCACTTT.